This TCR beta chain was sequenced in a study of blood T cell repertoires in COVID-19. As for the study in general: Italy, Spain and the United States were the sources of the convalescent and acute COVID-19 samples. PBMCs, B-cell-depleted T cells, or T cells provided the cDNA or gDNA that made up the material.

V was trimmed by 3 bases and J by 6 bases, leaving 14 bases between them. The germline CDR1 and CDR2 sequences are LGHDT and YNNKEL (reference sequence). CDR3 size: 15 residues. Followed longitudinally, the Seattle patients had been enrolled during active infection. In the authors' workflow: Estimated nucleated cell counts came from reference gene primer amplification. Profiling relied on immunoSEQ multiplex PCR, and the TCRdb table lists in-frame clones only, not all of them. V and J calls and clone size are given by that table; D and trimming were obtained from the DNA. The table has over 70,000 clones, approximately 85% seen once.

The sequencing input was peripheral blood. The rearrangement links TRBV3-1 (or the pseudogene TRBV3-2) to TRBJ2-2; D call uncertain. The source is a man between 60 and 75 years old with COVID-19, enrolled during active disease. CDR3 sequence reads: CASSHPTDQAGELFF. The DNA for the CDR3 is TGTGCCAGCAGCCATCCCACTGACCAGGCCGGGGAGCTGTTTTTT.